A selection of T cell receptor beta chains follows, all from one sample in a study of T cells in Graves' hyperthyroidism and ophthalmopathy. MiXCR was run by TCRdb on the multiplex PCR reads, yielding one entry per CDR3 protein. The sample has hundreds of thousands of distinct CDR3 sequences, 38% seen once. Input material: blood. These receptors all come from a young man with Graves' hyperthyroidism. Both conserved end residues are part of each CDR3. A D gene is named only where the DNA matches it firmly. The size field is filled for only some rows; it gives once, few, many or a size class.

D gene,J gene,V gene,clone size,CDR3 protein,CDR3 DNA
NA,TRBJ1-1,TRBV6-6,NA,CASSLLRGQGTEAFF,TGTGCCAGCAGTTTACTCCGGGGGCAGGGCACTGAAGCTTTCTTT
TRBD2,TRBJ2-5,TRBV10-3,NA,CAIKRTSGRLETQYF,TGTGCCATCAAAAGGACTAGCGGGAGATTGGAGACCCAGTACTTC
NA,TRBJ1-5,TRBV6-5,NA,CASSSGMAQPQHF,TGTGCCAGCAGTTCAGGGATGGCTCAGCCCCAGCATTTT
NA,TRBJ2-7,TRBV20-1,many,CSAPWTGEQYF,TGCAGTGCGCCCTGGACTGGCGAGCAGTACTTC
TRBD1,TRBJ1-6,TRBV20-1,many,CSAFDRGSPLHF,TGCAGTGCTTTTGACAGGGGGTCACCCCTCCACTTT
NA,TRBJ2-2,TRBV12-3/TRBV12-4,few,CASRTAGENTGELFF,TGTGCCAGCAGAACGGCAGGGGAGAACACCGGGGAGCTGTTTTTT
NA,TRBJ1-1,TRBV24-1,few,CATSDSQGTGSTEAFF,TGTGCCACCAGTGATTCCCAGGGTACAGGGAGCACTGAAGCTTTCTTT
TRBD1,TRBJ2-7,TRBV9,NA,CASSLGGQGYGQYF,TGTGCCAGCAGCTTGGGGGGACAGGGCTACGGGCAGTACTTC
TRBD2,TRBJ2-7,TRBV29-1,NA,CSVLAGVGEQYF,TGCAGCGTCCTAGCGGGAGTGGGCGAGCAGTACTTC
NA,TRBJ2-7,TRBV9,NA,CASSIQILYEQYF,TGTGCCAGCAGCATACAGATTCTCTACGAGCAGTACTTC
NA,TRBJ1-2,TRBV7-9,many,CASSSPGKGLHGYTF,TGTGCCAGCAGCTCTCCGGGGAAAGGGCTTCATGGCTACACCTTC
TRBD2,TRBJ2-5,TRBV9,few,CASSATSGRDVETQYF,TGTGCCAGCAGCGCTACTAGCGGGAGGGATGTAGAGACCCAGTACTTC
NA,TRBJ1-5,TRBV15,many,CATSIGSRSNQPQHF,TGTGCCACCAGCATTGGGAGCCGGAGCAATCAGCCCCAGCATTTT
TRBD2,TRBJ2-2,TRBV7-7,NA,CASSLHRGDHGELFF,TGTGCTAGCAGCTTGCACCGGGGGGATCACGGGGAGCTGTTTTTT
TRBD1,TRBJ1-6,TRBV7-9,NA,CASSLWAGGAYNSPLHF,TGTGCCAGCAGCTTATGGGCAGGGGGGGCCTATAATTCACCCCTCCACTTT
NA,TRBJ2-5,TRBV19,once,CASSPGWRGQGTQYF,TGTGCCAGTAGTCCCGGTTGGAGGGGACAAGGGACCCAGTACTTC
NA,TRBJ1-4,TRBV4-1,few,CASSLSSLGDEKLFF,TGCGCCAGCAGCCTATCTTCCCTAGGAGATGAAAAACTGTTTTTT
NA,TRBJ1-5,TRBV10-3,NA,CAWSGTGLHQPQHF,TGTGCCTGGAGCGGAACAGGGTTGCATCAGCCCCAGCATTTT
TRBD2,TRBJ2-5,TRBV2,NA,CASSEQASGGGAQYF,TGTGCCAGCAGTGAACAAGCTAGCGGGGGCGGGGCCCAGTACTTC
NA,TRBJ1-3,TRBV7-2,NA,CASARGYSGNTIYF,TGTGCCAGCGCTCGGGGATACTCTGGAAACACCATATATTTT
NA,TRBJ1-1,TRBV10-3,few,CAISESRGGDTEAFF,TGTGCCATCAGTGAGTCCAGAGGGGGGGACACTGAAGCTTTCTTT
NA,TRBJ2-7,TRBV15,many,CATSRGANSYEQYF,TGTGCCACCAGCAGAGGGGCGAACTCCTACGAGCAGTACTTC
TRBD1,TRBJ1-5,TRBV15,many,CATSRQQGAKINQPQHF,TGTGCCACCAGCAGACAACAGGGGGCTAAGATCAATCAGCCCCAGCATTTT
NA,TRBJ2-5,TRBV29-1,many,CSVEVRLYQETQYF,TGCAGCGTTGAAGTAAGACTGTACCAAGAGACCCAGTACTTC
NA,TRBJ1-1,TRBV6-5,few,CASSYSGGGNEAFF,TGTGCCAGCAGTTACTCTGGTGGGGGAAATGAAGCTTTCTTT
NA,TRBJ1-5,TRBV7-9,NA,CASSIDVTNQPQHF,TGTGCCAGCAGCATAGACGTAACCAATCAGCCCCAGCATTTT
TRBD2,TRBJ2-5,TRBV5-4,few,CASSLVVAGDGETQYF,TGTGCCAGCAGCTTGGTGGTAGCGGGAGATGGGGAGACCCAGTACTTC
TRBD2,TRBJ2-7,TRBV11-2,few,CASSAQLAGNSYEQYF,TGTGCCAGCAGCGCCCAACTAGCGGGGAACTCCTACGAGCAGTACTTC
NA,TRBJ2-7,TRBV20-1,NA,CSASGGPQYEQYF,TGCAGTGCTAGCGGGGGCCCCCAATACGAGCAGTACTTC
TRBD1,TRBJ1-1,TRBV6-5,NA,CASSYTDRGLEAFF,TGTGCCAGCAGTTATACGGACAGGGGACTTGAAGCTTTCTTT
TRBD1,TRBJ2-5,TRBV5-4,NA,CAMGQAGTQYF,TGTGCCATGGGACAGGCGGGGACCCAGTACTTC